This TCR beta chain was sequenced during a study of T cell repertoires in aging, cancer and after chemotherapy. Across the whole study: Over several months to years, re-sampled healthy donor repertoires clearly shared clones.

This clonotype has only a few counts. Its specificity is unknown. The study, taken as a whole, reports: Immunological memory after chemotherapy cannot be judged from the repertoire data.

A mixed TRB-A/B primer pool amplified rearranged TRB by multiplex touch-down PCR. MiXCR, applied by TCRdb to the multiplex PCR reads, yields one record per CDR3 protein. The repertoire has roughly 10,000 distinct CDR3 sequences, around 35% of them found once; the top ten carry 8.2%. Amplification of TCR beta used genomic DNA extracted from peripheral blood. CDR1 LNHDA and CDR2 SQIVND come from the germline V gene (reference sequence). V shed 4 bases and J shed 0 bases, with 20 bases lying between them. CDR3 length: 18 amino acids. This TCR derives from a human donor in good health. The chain couples TRBV19 to TRBJ2-3; D tentatively reads TRBD1 or TRBD2 (6 bases each). Sequencing was carried out using blood. As DNA, the CDR3 is TGTGCCAGTAGTAAGCGGGCCTTGGGGGGCCGTAGCACAGATACGCAGTATTTT. This sequence encodes CASSKRALGGRSTDTQYF.